This T cell receptor (beta chain) was recorded in a study of glioma-infiltrating T cells after dendritic cell vaccination. Study overall: Patients received three intradermal dendritic cell vaccine injections at biweekly intervals.

This CDR3 contains 13 residues. Germline V gene data show CDR1 as SGHAT and CDR2 as FQNNGV. V was shortened by 1 base and J by 1 base, with 5 bases between the two germline ends. Selection required adequate fresh-frozen tumor tissue plus more than two years' survival data. The table came from immunoSEQ multiplex PCR; TCRdb's copy has only in-frame clones and leaves some out. This table has tens of thousands of clones, 82% appearing once. This TCR was recovered from a human donor with glioblastoma. Sample: blood, taken before dendritic cell vaccination. The chain joins TRBV11-2 to TRBJ2-7; unclear D gene. The CDR3, as DNA: TGTGCCAGCAGCTTAGGGCAGTCCTACGAGCAGTACTTC. Its protein is CASSLGQSYEQYF.